This T cell receptor (beta chain) was recorded in a study of T-cell memory formation after mild COVID-19. Overall study findings and caveats: Certain responding clones were present in pre-infection memory, suggesting participation of cross-reactive memory. Nothing showed for sure that second-wave clones peaking on day 37 were SARS-CoV-2 specific. CD4+ contracting clones were found mainly in CM and EM, and CD8+ ones in EMRA. Clones that got smaller from day 15 to 85 had even CD4/CD8, while clones growing later tipped toward CD4+.

TCRdb used MiXCR to reprocess the 5' RACE reads, holding one entry per CDR3 protein. This table holds approximately 230,000 distinct CDR3 sequences, around 15% found once. From germline, CDR1 is SGHRS and CDR2 YFSETQ. J was trimmed by 4 bases and V by 5 bases; bases with no gene match: 8. The CDR3 is 14 amino acids. A few counts support this clonotype. Its matching antigen is unknown. The chain carries TRBV5-1 and TRBJ1-1, with 7 positions matching TRBD1. This receptor was taken from a man aged 18 to 30 who had mild COVID-19 (a few samples of this study predate the infection). Cell type and time point are not known. Sequencing was performed on PBMCs or a T cell subset sorted from them (not recorded which). The CDR3 loop is CASSQDRRGTEAFF. CDR3 sequence (DNA): TGCGCCAGCAGTCAGGACAGGAGGGGCACTGAAGCTTTCTTT.